This T cell receptor beta chain was sequenced for a study of blood T cell repertoires in COVID-19. The germline V and J ends were trimmed by 4 bases and 5 bases, with 15 bases remaining between them. CDR3 size: 14 residues. Germline-derived CDR1 and CDR2 are LNHDA and SQIVND (reference sequence). The method was immunoSEQ multiplex PCR; TCRdb's version includes in-frame clones alone and lacks a portion of them. The profile shows 150,000 or so clones, 80% to 90% of them singletons. Specimen: peripheral blood. The rearrangement links TRBV19 to TRBJ2-7, with D unresolved. The receptor comes from a woman between 45 and 65 years old with acute or convalescent COVID-19. The CDR3 here is CASSNSNRRDEQYF. CDR3 in DNA: TGTGCCAGTAGTAATTCAAACCGCCGGGACGAGCAGTACTTC.